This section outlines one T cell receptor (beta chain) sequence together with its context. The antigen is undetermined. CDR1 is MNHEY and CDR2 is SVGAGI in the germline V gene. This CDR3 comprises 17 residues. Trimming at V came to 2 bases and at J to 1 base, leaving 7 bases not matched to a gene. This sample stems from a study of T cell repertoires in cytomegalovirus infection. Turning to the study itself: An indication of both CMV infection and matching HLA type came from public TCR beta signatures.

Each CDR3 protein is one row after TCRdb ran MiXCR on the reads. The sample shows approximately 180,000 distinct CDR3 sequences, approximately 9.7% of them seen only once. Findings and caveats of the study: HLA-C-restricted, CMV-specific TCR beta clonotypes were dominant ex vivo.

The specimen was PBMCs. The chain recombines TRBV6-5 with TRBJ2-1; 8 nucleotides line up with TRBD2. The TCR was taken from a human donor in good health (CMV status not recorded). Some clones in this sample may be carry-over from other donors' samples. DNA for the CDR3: TGTGCCAGCAGTTACAGTCGAAGCGGGAGTTCCTACAATGAGCAGTTCTTC. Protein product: CASSYSRSGSSYNEQFF.